This T cell receptor beta chain was observed in a study of regulatory T cells in long-lasting Graves disease. Study as a whole: Over 5 years on antithyroid drugs plus positive TSH receptor antibodies marked Graves' disease as persistent. Study-level points and caveats: Newly diagnosed patients shared 750 to 1,000 public clonotypes; persistent patients shared under 3,000. Persistent disease was associated with favored TRBV28 usage and with favored use of TRBJ1-2 and TRBJ2-5.

A few counts support this clonotype. Its target is not known. Time point: persistent/refractory GD, antithyroid drugs over 5 years with positive TRAb. With RNA extracted from PBMCs as input, the TCR library was made. The ends were cut back, 6 bases at V and 1 base at J, with 18 bases in the middle. CDR3 length equals 16 residues. Germline assignment: CDR1 MNHNS and CDR2 SASEGT. Researchers made TCR beta libraries by using iRepertoire HTBI primers and running Arm-PCR on CDR3 regions. Per the study methods: Segment identification across samples yielded about 60 TRBV and roughly 14 TRBJ segments. Using its own MiXCR run on the multiplex PCR reads, TCRdb lists one record per CDR3 protein. These V and J calls originate from TCRdb's pipeline instead of the authors' own analysis. The sample holds 350,000 to 500,000 distinct CDR3 sequences, about 21% seen once.

This TCR was sampled from a female donor with Graves disease. The starting material was peripheral blood mononuclear cells (PBMCs), obtained when the disease was refractory, from a patient treated with antithyroid drugs. The chain joins TRBV6-1 to TRBJ1-1, with unresolved D. CDR3 bases: TGTGCCAGCAGCCGAATTCTAACCGGGAGGAACACTGAAGCTTTCTTT. It encodes CASSRILTGRNTEAFF.